This T cell receptor beta chain was documented in a study of T cell changes during pregnancy in multiple sclerosis. The germline V gene encodes CDR1 PRHDT and CDR2 FYEKMQ (reference sequence). The CDR3 spans 15 residues. The V and J ends lost 0 bases and 9 bases, in that order; junction bases with no gene match: 5. This clone was detected once. Sequenced by immunoSEQ multiplex PCR; TCRdb stores in-frame clones only, minus some. The sample comprises 69,000 or so clones, approximately 91% of which are singletons, and roughly 1.4% rests with the top ten. This chain connects TRBV13 to TRBJ2-1; TRBD1 matches 10 bases. Sequencing used peripheral blood, obtained in the third trimester of pregnancy. The sequence derives from a female donor with multiple sclerosis, enrolled in a pregnancy study. CDR3 residues: CASSLGGTGALEQFF. DNA of the CDR3: TGTGCCAGCAGCTTAGGCGGGACAGGGGCCCTTGAGCAGTTCTTC.